The source of this T cell receptor beta chain is a study of T cell repertoires in cytomegalovirus infection (dated by TCRdb to about 2019). For the study in its entirety: Donor HLA type was relevant to the analysis, because carriage of CMV infection together with the matching HLA type was indicated by public TCR beta signatures. General study outcomes and caveats: Cumulative frequency of public TCR beta family members discriminated carriers of CMV infection plus the relevant HLA type in this cohort and an independent approximately 350-donor cohort. The ex vivo response was dominated by HLA-C-restricted CMV-specific TCR beta clonotypes, which also provided the single most frequent clonotype in two of eight donors.

Sequencing was performed on an Illumina HiSeq 1500. The public reads were reprocessed in TCRdb via fastp at Q25 and MiXCR, keeping in-frame beta chains. Entries that share a CDR3 protein sequence are merged under the most common genes and DNA. Within this sample are roughly 81,000 distinct CDR3 sequences, with 3.7% of them counted one time only. The ten largest clones capture under 5.5% of the sample. The table lists this clonotype with many counts. Its antigen specificity is not known. Per-base quality was not reported, and no clone a single base away is much larger than it. Trimming removed 3 bases from V and 9 bases from J; the gene matches leave 5 bases unexplained. CDR1 SGDLS and CDR2 YYNGEE were looked up in the germline V gene. Reading from cysteine to phenylalanine, the CDR3 counts 15 amino acids. The read is trimmed to its CDR3 DNA, 45 bases read in frame from base 1.

Material for sequencing was PBMCs. This sequence originates from a human donor in good health (CMV status not recorded). Some clones in this sample may be carry-over from other donors' samples. The chain joins TRBV9 to TRBJ1-6, with 11 central nucleotides matching TRBD1. The CDR3: CASSADRGLGSPLHF. The sequenced DNA is TGTGCCAGCAGCGCGGACAGGGGGCTAGGTTCACCCCTCCACTTT.